The rows below give T cell receptor beta chains drawn from one sample of a study of vaccination effects on CD4 cells after COVID-19. Libraries were prepared by immunoSEQ multiplex PCR; TCRdb keeps only in-frame clonotypes and omits some of them. Of about 58,000 clones in the sample, over 60% were seen once. These TCRs are of unknown antigen specificity. Sequenced here: CD4+ T cells from PBMCs cultured without peptide, sampled before COVID-19 vaccination. Receptors were obtained from a human donor who received a COVID-19 vaccine. Both conserved end residues are part of each CDR3.

TRBV7-2	TRBJ2-3	CASSLALGVDTQYF
TRBV29-1	TRBJ2-1	CSVEGVGGEQFF
TRBV5-1	TRBJ2-3	CASSDPEGTDTQYF
TRBV9	TRBJ2-1	CASSEGPGTGNEQFF
TRBV10-3	TRBJ2-3	CAIRSRGETDTQYF
TRBV24-1	TRBJ1-1	CATSDLGRMNTEAFF
TRBV9	TRBJ2-5	CASSVGLLAGGEETQYF
TRBV20-1	TRBJ1-2	CSAERSGGYTF
TRBV6-2/TRBV6-3	TRBJ1-5	CASSRGGSNQPQHF
TRBV6-5	TRBJ1-4	CASLNVGRTNEKLFF
TRBV19	TRBJ1-6	CASRTDSLPGSPLHF
TRBV18	TRBJ1-2	CASSSSPYPIYGYTF
TRBV12-3/TRBV12-4	TRBJ1-1	CASSLARDRGF
TRBV4-3	TRBJ2-5	CASSPRGPGAGETQYF
TRBV11-2	TRBJ2-5	CASSSRTSGGQGETQYF
TRBV5-1	TRBJ1-2	CASSLGQGRDGYTF
TRBV5-1	TRBJ1-2	CASSLSGGGNYGYTF
TRBV27	TRBJ1-1	CASAGLNTEAFF
TRBV18	TRBJ1-5	CASSAMRQTLF
TRBV5-1	TRBJ2-2	CASSWGADTGELFF
TRBV7-2	TRBJ2-1	CASILAGAHNEQFF
TRBV10-3	TRBJ2-5	CAISDSGGLQETQYF
TRBV4-3	TRBJ2-1	CASSQERGGYEQFF
TRBV3-1/TRBV3-2	TRBJ1-2	CASSLAEGYGYTF
TRBV13	TRBJ1-1	CASSLSGYPAFF
TRBV7-8	TRBJ2-5	CASSTFRAEETQYF
TRBV6-5	TRBJ2-2	CASSFSGGNTGELFF
TRBV30	TRBJ1-4	CAWSASGPYEKLFF
TRBV2	TRBJ1-1	CASRWGATEAFF
TRBV5-1	TRBJ1-2	CASSLSPTGEDGYTF
TRBV9	TRBJ1-2	CASSVVNYGYTF
TRBV9	TRBJ2-6	CASSPRVSGANVLTF
TRBV7-2	TRBJ2-1	CASSWGRSSYNEQFF
TRBV11-3	TRBJ2-2	CASSLTANTGELFF
TRBV7-2	TRBJ2-3	CASSLGRRGRTDTQYF
TRBV28	TRBJ1-1	CASSLAGGTEAFF
TRBV5-4	TRBJ1-2	CASSLSGQVTNYGYTF
TRBV11-2	TRBJ1-6	CASSPSLQGGISPLHF
TRBV19	TRBJ2-3	CASSILDTQYF
TRBV12-3/TRBV12-4	TRBJ1-2	CASSLYGYTF
TRBV19	TRBJ1-6	CASRQDRYNSPLHF
TRBV19	TRBJ1-5	CASSPPYSNQPQHF
TRBV3-1/TRBV3-2	TRBJ1-2	CASSGTAYYGYTF
TRBV24-1	TRBJ1-5	CATSDPRTGGDNQPQHF
TRBV10-1	TRBJ2-2	CASSEWTGLNTGELFF
TRBV7-8	TRBJ1-3	CASSLVSGAGNTIYF
TRBV5-1	TRBJ2-5	CASSLLVLQETQYF
TRBV6-6	TRBJ1-5	CASSSSGQGNQPQHF
TRBV7-3	TRBJ2-3	CASSLIGGAGTDTQYF
TRBV11-2	TRBJ1-6	CASSARDRRVGNSPLHF
TRBV28	TRBJ1-1	CASSPALNTEAFF
TRBV19	TRBJ1-1	CASIATWGQNMNTEAFF